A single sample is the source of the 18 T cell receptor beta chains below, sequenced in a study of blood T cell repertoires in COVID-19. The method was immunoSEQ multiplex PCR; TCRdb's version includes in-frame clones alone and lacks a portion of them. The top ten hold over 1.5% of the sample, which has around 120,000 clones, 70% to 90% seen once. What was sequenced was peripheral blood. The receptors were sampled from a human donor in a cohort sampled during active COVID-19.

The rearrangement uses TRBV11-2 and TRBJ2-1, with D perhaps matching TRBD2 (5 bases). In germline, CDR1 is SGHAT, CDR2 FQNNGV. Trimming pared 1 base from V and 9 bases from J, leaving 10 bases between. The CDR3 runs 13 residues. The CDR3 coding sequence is TGTGCCAGCAGCTTAGTTGCTAGCTCTGAGCAGTTCTTC. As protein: CASSLVASSEQFF.

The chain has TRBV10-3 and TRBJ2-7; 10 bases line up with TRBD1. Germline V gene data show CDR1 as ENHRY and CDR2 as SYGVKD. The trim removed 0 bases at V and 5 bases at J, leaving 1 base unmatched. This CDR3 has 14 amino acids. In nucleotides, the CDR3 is TGTGCCATCAGTGAGTCGACAGGGGGCCACGAGCAGTACTTC. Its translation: CAISESTGGHEQYF.

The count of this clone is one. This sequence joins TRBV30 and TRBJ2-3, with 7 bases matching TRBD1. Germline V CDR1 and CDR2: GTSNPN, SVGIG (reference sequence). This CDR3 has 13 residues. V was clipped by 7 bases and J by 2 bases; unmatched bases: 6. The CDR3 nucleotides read TGTGCCTCAGACAGGGCTTTCACAGATACGCAGTATTTT. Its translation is CASDRAFTDTQYF.

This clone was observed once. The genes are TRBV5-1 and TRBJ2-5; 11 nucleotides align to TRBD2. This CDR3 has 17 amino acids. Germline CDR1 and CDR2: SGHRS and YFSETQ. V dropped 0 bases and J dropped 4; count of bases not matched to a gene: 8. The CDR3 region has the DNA TGCGCCAGCAGCTTGGCGGGTTGGCTAGCGGGGGGAGAGACCCAGTACTTC. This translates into CASSLAGWLAGGETQYF.

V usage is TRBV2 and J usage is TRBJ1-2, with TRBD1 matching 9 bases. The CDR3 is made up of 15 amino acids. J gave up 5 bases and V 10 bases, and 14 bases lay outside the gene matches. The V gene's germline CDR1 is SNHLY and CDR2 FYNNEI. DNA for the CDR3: TGTGCCACGAAGGGACAGGGTTTTCGGGTGTATGGCTACACCTTC. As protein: CATKGQGFRVYGYTF.

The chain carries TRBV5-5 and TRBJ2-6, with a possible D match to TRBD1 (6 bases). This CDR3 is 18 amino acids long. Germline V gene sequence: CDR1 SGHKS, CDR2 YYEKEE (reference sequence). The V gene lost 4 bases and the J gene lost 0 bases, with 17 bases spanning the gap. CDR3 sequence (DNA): TGTGCCAGCAGCCCGTGGCAGGGGACCTTCTCTGGGGCCAACGTCCTGACTTTC. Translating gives CASSPWQGTFSGANVLTF.

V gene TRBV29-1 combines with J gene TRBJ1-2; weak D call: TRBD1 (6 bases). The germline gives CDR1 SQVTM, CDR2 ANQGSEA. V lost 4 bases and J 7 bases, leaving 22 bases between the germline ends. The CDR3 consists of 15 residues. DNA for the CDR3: TGCAGCGTTGCGGATGCAGGGGCGCCCTGGAGTGGCTACACCTTC. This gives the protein CSVADAGAPWSGYTF.

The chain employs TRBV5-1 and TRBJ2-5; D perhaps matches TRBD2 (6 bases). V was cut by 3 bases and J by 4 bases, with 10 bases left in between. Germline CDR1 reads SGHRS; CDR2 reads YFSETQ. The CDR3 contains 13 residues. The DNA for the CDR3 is TGCGCCAGCAGCTCCGGGGGTATAGAGACCCAGTACTTC. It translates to CASSSGGIETQYF.

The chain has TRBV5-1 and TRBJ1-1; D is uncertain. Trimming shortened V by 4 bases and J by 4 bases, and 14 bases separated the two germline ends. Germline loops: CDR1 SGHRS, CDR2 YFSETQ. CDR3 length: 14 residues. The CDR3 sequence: CASSTAESGTEAFF. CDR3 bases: TGCGCCAGCAGCACAGCGGAGAGTGGCACTGAAGCTTTCTTT.

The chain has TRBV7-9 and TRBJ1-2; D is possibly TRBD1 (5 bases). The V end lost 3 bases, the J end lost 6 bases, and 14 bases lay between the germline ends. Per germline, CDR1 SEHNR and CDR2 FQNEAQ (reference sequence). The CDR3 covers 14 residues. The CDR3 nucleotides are TGTGCCAGCAGCTTTCCAGGACAAGTTGATGGCTACACCTTC. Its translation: CASSFPGQVDGYTF.

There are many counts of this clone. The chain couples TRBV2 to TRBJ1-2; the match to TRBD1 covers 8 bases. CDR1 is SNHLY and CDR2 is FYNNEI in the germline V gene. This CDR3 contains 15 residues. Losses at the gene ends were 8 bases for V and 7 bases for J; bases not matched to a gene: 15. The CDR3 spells CASDPRTGLFGGYTF. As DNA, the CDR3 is TGTGCCAGCGATCCTCGGACAGGGTTATTTGGTGGCTACACCTTC.

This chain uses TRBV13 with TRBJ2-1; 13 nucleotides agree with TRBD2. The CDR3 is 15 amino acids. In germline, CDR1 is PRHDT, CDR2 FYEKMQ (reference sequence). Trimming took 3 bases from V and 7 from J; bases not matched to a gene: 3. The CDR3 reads CASSLGLAGTNEQFF. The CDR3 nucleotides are TGTGCCAGCAGCTTGGGACTAGCGGGGACAAATGAGCAGTTCTTC.

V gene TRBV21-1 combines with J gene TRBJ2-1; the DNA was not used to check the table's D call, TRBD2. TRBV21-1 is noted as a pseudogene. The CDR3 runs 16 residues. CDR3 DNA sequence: TGTGCCAGCAGCAAAGTAAGCGGGAGGGTTTCCAATGAGCAGTTCTTC. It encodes CASSKVSGRVSNEQFF.

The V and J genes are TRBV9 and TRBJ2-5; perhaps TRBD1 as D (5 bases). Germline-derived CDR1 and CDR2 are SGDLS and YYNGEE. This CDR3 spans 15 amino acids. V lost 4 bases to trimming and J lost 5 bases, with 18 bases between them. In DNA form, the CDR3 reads TGTGCCAGCAGCCCCCATGGGCAGGGCGGCGAGACCCAGTACTTC. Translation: CASSPHGQGGETQYF.

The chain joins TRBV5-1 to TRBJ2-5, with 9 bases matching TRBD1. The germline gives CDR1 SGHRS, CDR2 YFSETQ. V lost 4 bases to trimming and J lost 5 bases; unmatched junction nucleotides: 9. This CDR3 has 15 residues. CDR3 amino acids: CASSKGQGASETQYF. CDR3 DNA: TGCGCCAGCAGCAAGGGACAGGGAGCCTCGGAGACCCAGTACTTC.

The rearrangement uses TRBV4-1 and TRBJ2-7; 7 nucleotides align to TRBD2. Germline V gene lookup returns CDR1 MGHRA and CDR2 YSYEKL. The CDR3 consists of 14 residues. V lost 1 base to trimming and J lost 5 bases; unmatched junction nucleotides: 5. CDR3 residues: CASSQVTTSNEQYF. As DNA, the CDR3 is TGCGCCAGCAGCCAAGTGACGACTAGCAACGAGCAGTACTTC.

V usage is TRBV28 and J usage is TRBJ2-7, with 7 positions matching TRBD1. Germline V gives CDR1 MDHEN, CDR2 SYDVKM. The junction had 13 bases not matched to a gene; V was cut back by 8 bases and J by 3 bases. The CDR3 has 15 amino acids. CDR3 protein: CASYAGVGQIYEQYF. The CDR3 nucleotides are TGTGCCAGCTATGCCGGTGTGGGACAGATCTACGAGCAGTACTTC.

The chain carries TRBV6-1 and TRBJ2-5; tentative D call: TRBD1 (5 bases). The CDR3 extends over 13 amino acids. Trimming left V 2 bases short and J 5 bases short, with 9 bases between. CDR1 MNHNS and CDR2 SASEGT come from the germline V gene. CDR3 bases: TGTGCCAGCAGTGAACAGGGAAGGGAGACCCAGTACTTC. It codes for CASSEQGRETQYF.